The entry that follows covers one TCR beta chain sequence. Antigen unknown. The data originate from a study of blood T cells in healthy people across ages. Study-wide findings and caveats: Estimates based on one million T cells were treated as lower bounds.

With each sample, at least 5 micrograms of total RNA were extracted. From germline, CDR1 is SGHVS and CDR2 FQNEAQ. J lost 6 bases, V lost 5 bases, and 5 bases had no gene match. The CDR3 totals 15 residues. Through a sample-barcoded 5' primer and a J-beta primer mix, a second PCR was run for roughly 6 to 11 cycles. A template-switch adaptor with 12 random nucleotides tagged each cDNA molecule. TCRdb independently ran MiXCR on the 5' RACE reads; one entry per CDR3 protein. The sample shows 1.5 million to 1.8 million distinct CDR3 sequences, around 40% of them seen only once. The chain combines TRBV7-8 with TRBJ2-2; TRBD1 aligns across 11 bases. Specimen: blood. The TCR was taken from a woman younger than 35 in good health. CDR3 sequence reads: CASSLDRGRSGELFF. The DNA for the CDR3 is TGTGCCAGCAGCCTGGACAGGGGGCGATCCGGGGAGCTGTTTTTT. Supplemented by reference TRBV7-8 and TRBJ2-2, the full variable domain reads GAGVSQSPRYKVAKRGQDVALRCDPISGHVSLFWYQQALGQGPEFLTYFQNEAQLDKSGLPSDRFFAERPEGSVSTLKIQRTQQEDSAVYLCASSLDRGRSGELFFGEGSRLTVL.